The 12 T cell receptor beta chains below were found in one sample sequenced in a study of T cell responses to AZD1222 COVID-19 vaccine. The assay was immunoSEQ multiplex PCR, and TCRdb's table has in-frame clones only and misses some. The data show some 140,000 clones, roughly 91% seen once. Material: peripheral blood, obtained 28 days after the second AZD1222 dose. The receptors were gathered from an adult who received the AZD1222 COVID-19 vaccine.

The chain recombines TRBV5-1 with TRBJ2-1, with 7 positions matching TRBD1. V was pared by 1 base and J by 4 bases, with 8 bases of the junction left unmatched. Germline values: CDR1 SGHRS, CDR2 YFSETQ. The CDR3 is 16 residues long. For the CDR3, the DNA is TGCGCCAGCAGCTTGACTAGACAGGGTAGTTACAATGAGCAGTTCTTC. Protein: CASSLTRQGSYNEQFF.

The chain recombines TRBV29-1 with TRBJ2-6; 7 bases fit TRBD2. The CDR3 is 15 amino acids. V lost 6 bases and J lost 3; bases outside the gene matches: 8. CDR1 and CDR2 (germline): SQVTM, ANQGSEA. CDR3 bases: TGCAGCGTCTCACAGCGGGGACTTGGGGCCAACGTCCTGACTTTC. This codes for CSVSQRGLGANVLTF.

This clone was seen once. The V and J genes are TRBV19 and TRBJ2-2; 8 bases map to TRBD2. CDR1 is LNHDA and CDR2 is SQIVND in the germline V gene (reference sequence). The CDR3 consists of 15 residues. V lost 1 base to trimming and J lost 4 bases; unmatched junction nucleotides: 2. This CDR3 is CASSIGGGFTGELFF. DNA for the CDR3: TGTGCCAGTAGTATAGGCGGGGGGTTCACCGGGGAGCTGTTTTTT.

The CDR3 DNA reads TGTGCCAGCAGCCCAGGCGCTAGCGGGGATACGCAGTATTTT. Translated: CASSPGASGDTQYF. V is TRBV9 and J is TRBJ2-3, with 8 bases fitting TRBD2. The CDR3 covers 14 residues. Looked up from germline, CDR1 is SGDLS and CDR2 is YYNGEE. V lost 4 bases to trimming and J lost 6 bases; unmatched junction nucleotides: 7.

The V and J genes are TRBV18 and TRBJ2-7, with 9 bases aligning to TRBD1. Germline V CDR1 and CDR2: KGHSH, LQKENI. With 3 bases clipped from V and 13 bases from J, the junction kept 4 bases outside the gene matches. The CDR3 loop spans 11 amino acids. The DNA for the CDR3 is TGTGCCAGCTCACCCGGACAGGGGTTATACTTC. Protein sequence: CASSPGQGLYF.

The chain uses TRBV20-1 and TRBJ2-2; no definite D call. There are 15 residues in the CDR3. The germline CDR1 and CDR2 sequences are DFQATT and SNEGSKA (reference sequence). V was clipped by 3 bases and J by 0 bases, with 11 bases between them. The CDR3 region has the DNA TGCAGTGCTAGTGGCACTACTCCGAACACCGGGGAGCTGTTTTTT. As protein: CSASGTTPNTGELFF.

The chain combines TRBV7-8 with TRBJ2-2; tentatively, D is TRBD2 (5 bases). The germline V gene encodes CDR1 SGHVS and CDR2 FQNEAQ. This CDR3 is 16 amino acids long. The ends were cut back, 1 base at V and 1 base at J, with 10 bases in the middle. CDR3 DNA sequence: TGTGCCAGCAGCTTAGGGGAGACCCGGAACACCGGGGAGCTGTTTTTT. Translation gives CASSLGETRNTGELFF.

This chain connects TRBV18 to TRBJ2-2; no definite D call. Germline V gene sequence: CDR1 KGHSH, CDR2 LQKENI. The CDR3 length is 16 residues. With 0 bases removed from V and 6 bases from J, the gap between germline ends came to 14 bases. The CDR3 coding sequence is TGTGCCAGCTCACCACCGCCAGTCGGGCGTTCCGGGGAGCTGTTTTTT. It is translated as CASSPPPVGRSGELFF. Looking up the rest from reference TRBV18 and TRBJ2-2 gives the full variable domain: NAGVMQNPRHLVRRRGQEARLRCSPMKGHSHVYWYRQLPEEGLKFMVYLQKENIIDESGMPKERFSAEFPKEGPSILRIQQVVRGDSAAYFCASSPPPVGRSGELFFGEGSRLTVL.

This chain uses TRBV14 with TRBJ2-7; no clear D. Trimming left V 4 bases short and J 5 bases short, with 6 bases between. CDR1 SGHDN and CDR2 FVKESK come from the germline V gene. The CDR3 runs 11 residues. The CDR3 loop is CASSLKNEQYF. In DNA form, the CDR3 reads TGTGCCAGCAGCCTCAAAAACGAGCAGTACTTC.

The chain recombines TRBV10-1 with TRBJ1-4; 7 bases map to TRBD1. The ends lost 0 bases at V and 6 bases at J; junction bases unmatched: 4. The CDR3 is made up of 15 amino acids. Germline V gene sequence: CDR1 WNHNN, CDR2 SYGVQD (reference sequence). The CDR3 DNA is TGCGCCAGCAGTGAGTCGAAGGGGGCCGATGAAAAACTGTTTTTT. Its protein is CASSESKGADEKLFF.

The chain carries TRBV2 and TRBJ1-1; weak D call: TRBD1 (6 bases). The CDR3 contains 13 residues. Per germline, CDR1 SNHLY and CDR2 FYNNEI. V lost 4 bases to trimming and J lost 2 bases, with 8 bases between them. This chain's CDR3 is CASSGTVNTEAFF. The CDR3 DNA is TGTGCCAGCAGTGGGACAGTTAACACTGAAGCTTTCTTT.

This chain links TRBV28 with TRBJ1-2, with D hard to call. Trimming took off 2 bases at V and 7 bases at J, with 17 bases between the two ends. Germline-derived CDR1 and CDR2 are MDHEN and SYDVKM. There are 15 residues in the CDR3. DNA of the CDR3: TGTGCCAGCAGTTTACCATCGGCCTCCTTGCGTGGCTACACCTTC. Protein: CASSLPSASLRGYTF.